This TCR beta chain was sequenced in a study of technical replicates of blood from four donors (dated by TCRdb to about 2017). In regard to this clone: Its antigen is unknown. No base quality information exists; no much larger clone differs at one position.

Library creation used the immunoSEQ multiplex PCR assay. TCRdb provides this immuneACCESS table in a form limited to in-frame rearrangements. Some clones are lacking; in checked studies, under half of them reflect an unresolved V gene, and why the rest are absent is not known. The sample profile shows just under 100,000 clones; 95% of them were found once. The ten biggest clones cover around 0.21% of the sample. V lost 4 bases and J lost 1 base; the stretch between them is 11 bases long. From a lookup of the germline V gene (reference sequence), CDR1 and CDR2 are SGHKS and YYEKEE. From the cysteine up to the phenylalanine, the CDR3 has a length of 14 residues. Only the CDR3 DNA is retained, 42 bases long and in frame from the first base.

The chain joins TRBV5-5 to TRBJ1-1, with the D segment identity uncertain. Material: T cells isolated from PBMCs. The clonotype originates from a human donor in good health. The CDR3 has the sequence CASSTSTGNTEAFF. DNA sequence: TGTGCCAGCAGCACATCGACTGGGAACACTGAAGCTTTCTTT.